This passage covers 13 T cell receptor beta chains from one sample sequenced in a study of a mutant IDH1 vaccine in newly diagnosed glioma. Sequenced by immunoSEQ multiplex PCR; TCRdb stores in-frame clones only, minus some. Of over 75,000 clones listed, 80% are singletons. Regarding time point: baseline, week 1 (first vaccination visit). The treatment was: pre-vaccination baseline after standard-of-care therapy. This specimen consisted of PBMCs, obtained from a glioma patient treated with radiotherapy, temozolomide or both. These receptor sequences come from a man in his forties or fifties with glioma.

The chain carries TRBV5-8 and TRBJ1-5, with D maybe TRBD1 (6 bases). The germline gives CDR1 SGHTS, CDR2 YDEGEE. The CDR3 length is 15 residues. Deletions cut 4 bases from V and 2 bases from J, with 13 bases between. The CDR3 sequence is CASSETGWGNQPQHF. CDR3 coding DNA: TGTGCCAGCAGCGAGACAGGTTGGGGCAATCAGCCCCAGCATTTT.

The chain links TRBV4-1 to TRBJ2-1; tentatively, D is TRBD1 or TRBD2 (5 bases each). V was cut by 3 bases and J by 10 bases, with 19 bases left in between. The CDR3 runs 15 residues. CDR1 is MGHRA and CDR2 is YSYEKL in the germline V gene. The CDR3 DNA sequence: TGCGCCAGCAGCCAGATAGGGGACCCGACAGACGAGCAGTTCTTC. This encodes CASSQIGDPTDEQFF.

V gene TRBV12-5 combines with J gene TRBJ2-7, with TRBD1 identical over 7 bases. Germline values: CDR1 LGHNT, CDR2 FRNRAP. V dropped 2 bases and J dropped 3; count of bases not matched to a gene: 10. This CDR3 contains 16 residues. CDR3 nucleotide sequence: TGTGCTAGTGGTTTGACCACAGGGGTCGCAAGCTACGAGCAGTACTTC. Protein: CASGLTTGVASYEQYF. The complete variable domain, with remaining parts taken from reference TRBV12-5 and TRBJ2-7, reads DARVTQTPRHKVTEMGQEVTMRCQPILGHNTVFWYRQTMMQGLELLAYFRNRAPLDDSGMPKDRFSAEMPDATLATLKIQPSEPRDSAVYFCASGLTTGVASYEQYFGPGTRLTVT.

V usage is TRBV5-5 and J usage is TRBJ1-5, with TRBD1 identical over 7 bases. Trimming removed 1 base from V and 3 bases from J; junction bases left unmatched: 7. The germline gives CDR1 SGHKS, CDR2 YYEKEE (reference sequence). The CDR3 runs 16 residues. The CDR3 DNA is TGTGCCAGCAGCTTGTTAGACAGGGACTTCAATCAGCCCCAGCATTTT. It is translated as CASSLLDRDFNQPQHF.

This chain uses TRBV30 with TRBJ2-7; tentative D call: TRBD2 (6 bases). This CDR3 spans 16 amino acids. CDR1 is GTSNPN, CDR2 SVGIG, per germline (reference sequence). The V end was cut by 2 bases, the J end by 1 base, with 18 bases between. CDR3 loop: CAWSTPTSGLSYEQYF. CDR3 coding DNA: TGTGCCTGGAGTACCCCAACGAGCGGGCTGTCCTACGAGCAGTACTTC.

The V and J genes are TRBV28 and TRBJ1-2; D may be TRBD1 (5 bases). Looked up from germline, CDR1 is MDHEN and CDR2 is SYDVKM. CDR3 size: 14 residues. The germline V and J ends were trimmed by 1 base and 8 bases, with 14 bases remaining between them. This CDR3 reads CASSLSDRGEGYTF. CDR3 DNA sequence: TGTGCCAGCAGTTTATCCGACCGGGGGGAGGGCTACACCTTC.

This chain connects TRBV10-1 to TRBJ2-5; 10 bases are a match to TRBD1. Looked up from germline, CDR1 is WNHNN and CDR2 is SYGVQD (reference sequence). This CDR3 has 14 residues. The V gene end was trimmed by 8 bases and the J gene end by 5 bases; junction bases not matched to a gene: 8. CDR3 sequence (DNA): TGCGCCAGCGGGGGGACAGGGGAGACGGAGACCCAGTACTTC. This codes for CASGGTGETETQYF.

This chain connects TRBV5-6 to TRBJ1-1; D unresolved. Between the trimmed V and J ends, which lost 2 bases and 2 bases, there was a span of 13 bases. The CDR3 covers 15 residues. Germline V CDR1 and CDR2: SGHDT, YYEEEE. In DNA, the CDR3 is TGTGCCAGCAGCTTCCTGACAACGCTAAACACTGAAGCTTTCTTT. The encoded protein is CASSFLTTLNTEAFF. Full variable domain (remainder filled in from reference TRBV5-6 and TRBJ1-1): DAGVTQSPTHLIKTRGQQVTLRCSPKSGHDTVSWYQQALGQGPQFIFQYYEEEERQRGNFPDRFSGHQFPNYSSELNVNALLLGDSALYLCASSFLTTLNTEAFFGQGTRLTVV.

The chain carries TRBV28 and TRBJ1-5, with D tentatively TRBD1 (5 bases). V was trimmed by 6 bases and J by 2 bases, leaving 11 bases between them. The CDR3 loop spans 14 amino acids. Germline CDR1 reads MDHEN; CDR2 reads SYDVKM. CDR3 nucleotides: TGTGCCAGCAGCGAGGGACGGGGCAATCAGCCCCAGCATTTT. Translation gives CASSEGRGNQPQHF.

This clone was observed a handful of times. The rearrangement links TRBV19 to TRBJ1-1; 11 bases are a match to TRBD1. Unmatched junction bases numbered 6, after V lost 7 bases and J lost 5 bases. Germline V gene data show CDR1 as LNHDA and CDR2 as SQIVND (reference sequence). The CDR3 totals 14 residues. The CDR3 nucleotides are TGTGCCAGTAAATGGGGGACAGGGGGGACTGAAGCTTTCTTT. Translated: CASKWGTGGTEAFF.

The J gene is TRBJ2-3, the V gene TRBV10-2, with TRBD2 matching 9 bases. The V segment lost 2 bases and the J segment 1 base; nucleotides outside the gene matches: 4. CDR3 length: 16 amino acids. Looked up from germline, CDR1 is WSHSY and CDR2 is SAAADI. The CDR3 sequence is CASSEGASGGTDTQYF. Here the CDR3 DNA reads TGCGCCAGCAGTGAGGGAGCTAGCGGGGGCACAGATACGCAGTATTTT.

This clone occurred a few times. The rearrangement uses TRBV6-1 and TRBJ2-5, with 7 bases aligning to TRBD1. CDR1 and CDR2 (germline): MNHNS, SASEGT. With 2 bases clipped from V and 2 bases from J, the junction kept 5 bases outside the gene matches. The CDR3 contains 15 residues. CDR3 coding DNA: TGTGCCAGCAGTGAATCGGCAGGGGGACAAGAGACCCAGTACTTC. Translating gives CASSESAGGQETQYF.

The gene calls are TRBV9 and TRBJ2-7; 12 positions match TRBD2. This CDR3 has 15 amino acids. Germline trimming cut 4 bases from V and 7 bases from J; bases unmatched to any gene: 9. Germline CDR1 SGDLS, CDR2 YYNGEE. For the CDR3, the DNA is TGTGCCAGCAGCCCCCGACTAGCGGGAGTTGGGGAGCAGTACTTC. It encodes CASSPRLAGVGEQYF.